The T cell receptor (beta chain) under discussion was sequenced for a study of T-cell reconstitution after alpha-beta-depleted transplantation in children (dated by TCRdb to about 2016). For context, the study as a whole: The study quantitatively tracked T-cell immune reconstitution after TCRalphabeta/CD19-depleted allogeneic hematopoietic cell transplantation in children using TCR repertoire profiling. The paper as a whole reports these results and caveats: Apparently early alphabetaT-cell count recovery about two months after transplant reportedly relied on only several hundred rapidly expanded clones derived from non-depleted graft cells. In some patients, the high TCRbeta diversity seen at day 60 was put down to recipient T cells and intrathymic progenitors that had survived conditioning. Over the following months the frequencies of hyperexpanded clones went down, and after one year T-cell counts and TCRbeta diversity were mostly credited to newly produced T cells.

The CDR3, cysteine through phenylalanine, is 13 amino acids long. The CDR3 DNA has 39 bases and is translated from base 1. The trim is 1 base for V and 2 bases for J, with a gap of 5 bases between the germline ends. As encoded in the germline V gene, CDR1 is SQVTM while CDR2 is ANQGSEA. Read against the paper, the sample's treatment or condition label means: allogeneic hematopoietic cell transplantation with graft depleted of TCRalphabeta T cells and CD19 B cells. Transplant recipients were children who received TCRalphabeta/CD19-depleted allogeneic hematopoietic cell grafts. The library was made by PCR. Sequencing relied on an Illumina HiSeq 2500. To normalize quantification of the TCRbeta repertoire, the TCR libraries were built with molecular barcoding that relied on unique molecular identifiers. TCRdb reprocessing: public reads trimmed at Q25 with fastp, clones called with MiXCR, in-frame beta chains kept. Rows with one shared CDR3 protein collapse into an entry with the most common genes and DNA. This sample lists approximately 500,000 distinct CDR3 sequences; roughly a tenth were detected once. Roughly 2.1% of the sample goes to the ten largest clones.

This clonotype has ten or more counts. Its antigen is still unknown. One base away there is no much larger clone; base qualities are not given. The receptor was isolated from a child aged 2-15 years with inherited bone marrow failure, due to receive a stem cell transplant. Specimen: PBMCs, collected before TCRalphabeta/CD19-depleted stem cell transplant. This chain is built from TRBV29-1 and TRBJ2-2; no D gene can be assigned with confidence. The sequenced DNA: TGCAGCGTTGAAGTACTCAACACCGGGGAGCTGTTTTTT. It translates to CSVEVLNTGELFF.